One and the same sample provided the 24 T cell receptor beta chains below, sequenced in a study of shared clonotypes between healthy human individuals (dated by TCRdb to 2019 to 2021). Library method: the immunoSEQ multiplex PCR assay. Entries here come from immuneACCESS through TCRdb and include only in-frame sequences with V and J called. Some clones fail to appear in such tables; in the studies checked, an unresolved V gene covers under half of the shortfall, and the cause of the remainder is unknown. This sample gives 2 million to 2.5 million clones in total; approximately 93% of them show up just once. Of the sample, more than 0.35% falls within the top ten clones. Sequencing was carried out using naive CD4+ T cells from PBMCs. Reading the label with the study, this specimen's cell subset or site is: CD45RA+ positively selected. These receptors all stem from a man younger than 35 in good health. Some clones in this sample may be carry-over from other donors' samples.

The V gene is TRBV25-1, the J gene TRBJ1-6; D uncertain. V was clipped by 6 bases and J by 6 bases, with 12 bases between them. This CDR3 has 14 residues. Germline V gene lookup returns CDR1 MGHDK and CDR2 SYGVNS. DNA for the CDR3: TGTGCCAGCAGCCTGGGGTTACCTAATTCACCCCTCCACTTT. Protein: CASSLGLPNSPLHF.

The CDR3 spells CASSSVRAGEHGYTF. Written as DNA, the CDR3 is TGTGCCAGCAGTTCGGTTCGGGCAGGGGAACATGGCTACACCTTC. V usage is TRBV28 and J usage is TRBJ1-2; D perhaps matches TRBD1 (6 bases). Trimming stripped 4 bases from V and 6 bases from J, with 18 bases between. The length of the CDR3 is 15 residues. Germline V gene data show CDR1 as MDHEN and CDR2 as SYDVKM.

The V gene is TRBV28, the J gene TRBJ2-1; 16 bases fit TRBD2. The CDR3 loop spans 18 amino acids. V was pared by 5 bases and J by 2 bases, with 6 bases of the junction left unmatched. CDR1 MDHEN and CDR2 SYDVKM come from the germline V gene. CDR3 nucleotides: TGTGCCAGCAGTCGACTGGGACTAGCGGGAGGGACCTACAATGAGCAGTTCTTC. Encoded protein: CASSRLGLAGGTYNEQFF.

The genes are TRBV4-2 and TRBJ2-7, with D perhaps TRBD1 or TRBD2 (7 bases each). V gave up 0 bases and J gave up 4 bases, with 13 bases separating them. CDR1 is LGHNA, CDR2 YNFKEQ, per germline. This CDR3 comprises 15 residues. The CDR3 coding sequence is TGTGCCAGCAGCCAAGAGGGGAGGGGGCAATACGAGCAGTACTTC. Amino acid sequence: CASSQEGRGQYEQYF.

The V gene is TRBV15, the J gene TRBJ1-5; no definite D call. Germline-derived CDR1 and CDR2 are LNHNV and YYDKDF (reference sequence). V shed 0 bases and J shed 2 bases, with 8 bases lying between them. The CDR3 totals 15 residues. CDR3 residues: CATSRDWQGNQPQHF. CDR3 bases: TGTGCCACCAGCAGAGATTGGCAGGGCAATCAGCCCCAGCATTTT.

For this clone: Other DNA sequences in this sample translate to the same CDR3. The V call is TRBV29-1, the J call TRBJ1-2, with D hard to call. V was pared by 4 bases and J by 1 base, with 4 bases between. Per germline, CDR1 SQVTM and CDR2 ANQGSEA. The CDR3 has 11 residues. CDR3 in amino acids: CSVVVNYGYTF. CDR3 DNA sequence: TGCAGCGTTGTGGTTAACTATGGCTACACCTTC. Full variable domain (missing parts from reference TRBV29-1 and TRBJ1-2): SAVISQKPSRDICQRGTSLTIQCQVDSQVTMMFWYRQQPGQSLTLIATANQGSEATYESGFVIDKFPISRPNLTFSTLTVSNMSPEDSSIYLCSVVVNYGYTFGSGTRLTVV.

The chain employs TRBV28 and TRBJ1-1, with D unclear. The CDR3 spans 13 residues. In germline, CDR1 is MDHEN, CDR2 SYDVKM. V lost 6 bases, J lost 3 bases, and 11 bases lay in between. This CDR3 reads CASSPWRDTEAFF. Written as DNA, the CDR3 is TGTGCCAGCAGCCCCTGGAGGGACACTGAAGCTTTCTTT.

The CDR3 loop reads CASSLSGGVIETQYF. DNA for the CDR3: TGTGCCAGCAGTTTAAGCGGGGGGGTTATCGAGACCCAGTACTTC. The chain is built from TRBV27 and TRBJ2-5, with 10 bases fitting TRBD2. The V gene's germline CDR1 is MNHEY and CDR2 SMNVEV (reference sequence). J gave up 5 bases and V 2 bases, and 5 bases lay outside the gene matches. This CDR3 has 15 residues.

This clone was found once. The chain combines TRBV7-8 with TRBJ2-1, with D possibly being TRBD2 (5 bases). CDR1 and CDR2 from the germline V gene are SGHVS and FQNEAQ. This CDR3 region has 11 residues. V was shortened by 4 bases and J by 10 bases, with 8 bases between the two germline ends. CDR3 in amino acids: CASSSGLEQFF. The CDR3 DNA reads TGTGCCAGCAGCTCCGGACTCGAGCAGTTCTTC.

This chain links TRBV27 with TRBJ2-7; 7 nucleotides align to TRBD1. Germline V gene lookup returns CDR1 MNHEY and CDR2 SMNVEV (reference sequence). The CDR3 sequence is 13 residues long. J lost 5 bases, V lost 6 bases, and 7 bases had no gene match. The CDR3 DNA sequence: TGTGCCAGCAGATCGACAGGGCGGCACGAGCAGTACTTC. Residues: CASRSTGRHEQYF.

With respect to this clone: Other DNA sequences in the sample encode the same CDR3. The rearrangement uses TRBV29-1 and TRBJ2-7; no definite D call. The CDR3 loop spans 11 amino acids. Germline V gene data show CDR1 as SQVTM and CDR2 as ANQGSEA. Trimming cost V 4 bases and J 2 bases, with 6 bases left between them. The CDR3 DNA sequence: TGCAGCGTTGGAGAGACCTACGAGCAGTACTTC. Its translation is CSVGETYEQYF.

This clone has only one observation. The V gene is TRBV28, the J gene TRBJ2-3, with 11 bases aligning to TRBD2. J lost 0 bases, V lost 4 bases, and 9 bases had no gene match. Germline V gene lookup returns CDR1 MDHEN and CDR2 SYDVKM. This CDR3 region has 18 residues. The CDR3 DNA reads as TGTGCCAGCAGTTCTGGGCAACGACTAGCGGGAAGCACAGATACGCAGTATTTT. Residues: CASSSGQRLAGSTDTQYF.

The chain carries TRBV5-1 and TRBJ2-3; 8 nucleotides match TRBD2. CDR3 size: 16 residues. From germline, CDR1 is SGHRS and CDR2 YFSETQ. J lost 4 bases, V lost 1 base, and 8 bases had no gene match. The CDR3 nucleotides are TGCGCCAGCAGCTTGCGTCCAGCGGGAGCGTCAGATACGCAGTATTTT. Its protein product is CASSLRPAGASDTQYF.

The chain uses TRBV25-1 and TRBJ1-1; no reliable D call. Per germline, CDR1 MGHDK and CDR2 SYGVNS. This CDR3 contains 12 residues. The V end lost 9 bases, the J end lost 4 bases, and 12 bases lay between the germline ends. CDR3 protein: CASRAGSTEAFF. Written as DNA, the CDR3 is TGTGCCAGTAGGGCGGGCTCCACTGAAGCTTTCTTT.

This clone was detected once. The CDR3, as DNA: TGCGCCAGCAGGAAAACAGGGGGTAGCACAGATACGCAGTATTTT. This encodes CASRKTGGSTDTQYF. The V call is TRBV5-1, the J call TRBJ2-3, with TRBD1 matching 8 bases. With 5 bases clipped from V and 0 bases from J, the junction kept 5 bases outside the gene matches. Germline loops: CDR1 SGHRS, CDR2 YFSETQ. CDR3 length equals 15 residues. The full variable domain, with the rest looked up from reference TRBV5-1 and TRBJ2-3, is KAGVTQTPRYLIKTRGQQVTLSCSPISGHRSVSWYQQTPGQGLQFLFEYFSETQRNKGNFPGRFSGRQFSNSRSEMNVSTLELGDSALYLCASRKTGGSTDTQYFGPGTRLTVL.

With respect to this clone: This sample includes further DNA sequences coding for the same CDR3. The V gene is TRBV7-9, the J gene TRBJ1-1; maybe TRBD1 (6 bases). Trimming took 1 base from V and 4 from J, leaving 7 bases between them. CDR3 size: 13 residues. The germline V gene encodes CDR1 SEHNR and CDR2 FQNEAQ (reference sequence). The CDR3 reads CASSLGGGTEAFF. Written as DNA, the CDR3 is TGTGCCAGCAGCTTAGGAGGGGGCACTGAAGCTTTCTTT.

CDR3 loop: CASSSGGMGGTQYF. The CDR3 region has the DNA TGTGCCAGCAGTTCGGGGGGAATGGGTGGGACCCAGTACTTC. The chain links TRBV6-6 to TRBJ2-5; 7 nucleotides align to TRBD2. This CDR3 is 14 amino acids long. Germline-derived CDR1 and CDR2 are MNHNY and SVGAGI (reference sequence). The V gene end was trimmed by 4 bases and the J gene end by 7 bases; junction bases not matched to a gene: 9.

The chain uses TRBV5-4 and TRBJ2-6; 8 bases are shared with TRBD2. V gave up 4 bases and J gave up 4 bases; unmatched junction bases: 4. From germline, CDR1 is SGHNT and CDR2 YYREEE (reference sequence). CDR3 size: 15 residues. The DNA of the CDR3 is TGTGCCAGCAGCCCAGCGGGGGCCGGGGCCAACGTCCTGACTTTC. Protein product: CASSPAGAGANVLTF.

In its sample, this clone was seen a few times. The CDR3 bases are TGTGCCAGCAGCTTAGCGGGGGGATCGGGAGCTTTCTTT. It encodes CASSLAGGSGAFF. V usage is TRBV7-9 and J usage is TRBJ1-1; TRBD1 might be the D (5 bases). V was cut by 0 bases and J by 10 bases, with 12 bases left in between. This CDR3 has 13 residues. Per germline, CDR1 SEHNR and CDR2 FQNEAQ (reference sequence).

The CDR3 sequence is CASSQNPKNTDTQYF. The CDR3 DNA follows: TGTGCCAGCAGTCAGAACCCCAAAAACACAGATACGCAGTATTTT. The V and J genes are TRBV6-1 and TRBJ2-3; D is ambiguous. Germline assignment: CDR1 MNHNS and CDR2 SASEGT. Trimming took off 5 bases at V and 2 bases at J, with 14 bases between the two ends. The CDR3 spans 15 residues.

The rearrangement links TRBV14 to TRBJ2-1, with TRBD2 matching 7 bases. Germline CDR1 is SGHDN and CDR2 is FVKESK. The CDR3 runs 16 residues. With V trimmed by 4 bases and J by 0 bases, 6 bases remained unmatched. CDR3 sequence reads: CASSRRGGSSYNEQFF. As DNA, the CDR3 is TGTGCCAGCAGCCGACGTGGCGGGAGCTCCTACAATGAGCAGTTCTTC.

This clone was counted once. The V and J genes are TRBV30 and TRBJ2-5; D is undetermined. Trimming shortened V by 6 bases and J by 2 bases, and 7 bases separated the two germline ends. The CDR3 has 11 amino acids. The V gene's germline CDR1 is GTSNPN and CDR2 SVGIG (reference sequence). The CDR3 sequence: CACASQETQYF. The CDR3 DNA sequence: TGTGCCTGCGCCAGTCAAGAGACCCAGTACTTC.

The rearrangement uses TRBV6-1 and TRBJ1-5; possibly TRBD1 for D (5 bases). With 11 bases removed from V and 1 base from J, the gap between germline ends came to 12 bases. Germline V lookup: CDR1 MNHNS, CDR2 SASEGT. The CDR3 is made up of 13 amino acids. The CDR3 bases are TGTGCCGCGGCGTGGGACAGCAATCAGCCCCAGCATTTT. It encodes CAAAWDSNQPQHF.

This clone was counted only a few times. The V call is TRBV10-3, the J call TRBJ2-1; D is uncertain. CDR3 length: 12 amino acids. The germline gives CDR1 ENHRY, CDR2 SYGVKD. Between the trimmed V and J ends, which lost 3 bases and 5 bases, there was a span of 5 bases. The CDR3 spells CAISEDNNEQFF. The CDR3 nucleotides are TGTGCCATCAGTGAAGACAACAATGAGCAGTTCTTC.